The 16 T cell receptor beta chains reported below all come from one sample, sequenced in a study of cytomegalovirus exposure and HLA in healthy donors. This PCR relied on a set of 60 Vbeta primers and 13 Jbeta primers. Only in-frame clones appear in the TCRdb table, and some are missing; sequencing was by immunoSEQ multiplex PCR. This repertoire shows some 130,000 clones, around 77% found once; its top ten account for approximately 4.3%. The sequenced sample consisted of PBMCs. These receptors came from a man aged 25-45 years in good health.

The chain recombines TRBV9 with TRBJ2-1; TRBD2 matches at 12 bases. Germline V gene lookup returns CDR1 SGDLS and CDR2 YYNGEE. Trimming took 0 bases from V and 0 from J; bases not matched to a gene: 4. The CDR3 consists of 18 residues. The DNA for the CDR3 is TGTGCCAGCAGCGTAGCTAGCGGGAGGGGTAGCTCCTACAATGAGCAGTTCTTC. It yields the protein CASSVASGRGSSYNEQFF.

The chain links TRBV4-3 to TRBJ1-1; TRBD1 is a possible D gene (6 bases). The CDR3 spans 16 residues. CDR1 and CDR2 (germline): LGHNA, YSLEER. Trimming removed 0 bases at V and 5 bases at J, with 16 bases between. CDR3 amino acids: CASSQDGGQGSTEAFF. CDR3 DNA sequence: TGCGCCAGCAGCCAAGACGGAGGTCAGGGGTCTACTGAAGCTTTCTTT.

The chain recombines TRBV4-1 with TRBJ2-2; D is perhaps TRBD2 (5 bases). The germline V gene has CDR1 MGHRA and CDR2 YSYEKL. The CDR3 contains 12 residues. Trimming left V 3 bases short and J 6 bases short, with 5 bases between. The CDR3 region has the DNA TGCGCCAGCAGCCACGGGGCCGGGGAGCTGTTTTTT. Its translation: CASSHGAGELFF.

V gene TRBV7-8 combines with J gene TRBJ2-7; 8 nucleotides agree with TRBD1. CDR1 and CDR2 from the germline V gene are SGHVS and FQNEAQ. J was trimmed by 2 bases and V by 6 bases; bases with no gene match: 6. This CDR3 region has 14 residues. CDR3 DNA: TGTGCCAGCAGGGAATGGACAGGGACCTACGAGCAGTACTTC. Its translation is CASREWTGTYEQYF.

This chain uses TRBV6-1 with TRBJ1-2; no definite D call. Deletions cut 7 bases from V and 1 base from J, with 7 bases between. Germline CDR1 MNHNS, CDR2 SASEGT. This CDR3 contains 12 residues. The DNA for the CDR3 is TGTGCCAGCAAACGCAGTAACTATGGCTACACCTTC. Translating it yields CASKRSNYGYTF.

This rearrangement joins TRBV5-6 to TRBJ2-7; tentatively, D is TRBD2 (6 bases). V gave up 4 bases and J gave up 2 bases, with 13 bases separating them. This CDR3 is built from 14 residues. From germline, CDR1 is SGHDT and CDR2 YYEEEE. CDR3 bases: TGTGCCAGCAGCGGAAGCGGGCGTCCCTACGAGCAGTACTTC. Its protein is CASSGSGRPYEQYF.

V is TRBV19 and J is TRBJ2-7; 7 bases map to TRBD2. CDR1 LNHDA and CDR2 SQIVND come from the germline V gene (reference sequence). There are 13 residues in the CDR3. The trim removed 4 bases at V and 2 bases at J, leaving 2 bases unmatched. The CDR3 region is CASSRDYAYEQYF. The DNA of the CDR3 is TGTGCCAGTAGTAGGGACTACGCCTACGAGCAGTACTTC.

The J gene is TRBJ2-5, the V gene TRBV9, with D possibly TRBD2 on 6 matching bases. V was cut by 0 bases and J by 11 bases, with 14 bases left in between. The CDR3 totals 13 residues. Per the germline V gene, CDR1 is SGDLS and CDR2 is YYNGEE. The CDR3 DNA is TGTGCCAGCAGCGTAGGTGGGGGGACCCCTCAGTACTTC. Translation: CASSVGGGTPQYF.

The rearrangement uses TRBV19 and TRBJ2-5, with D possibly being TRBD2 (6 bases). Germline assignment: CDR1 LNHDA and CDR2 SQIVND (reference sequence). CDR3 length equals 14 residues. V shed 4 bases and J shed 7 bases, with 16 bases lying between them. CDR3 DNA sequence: TGTGCCAGTAGTACTAGCGAGGGGTTTGGGACCCAGTACTTC. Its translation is CASSTSEGFGTQYF.

The CDR3: CASSRTGLYGYTF. The CDR3 DNA sequence: TGTGCCAGCAGCCGGACAGGGCTCTATGGCTACACCTTC. The gene calls are TRBV7-8 and TRBJ1-2; TRBD1 matches 8 bases. CDR3 length equals 13 residues. The V segment lost 5 bases and the J segment 4 bases; nucleotides outside the gene matches: 3. Germline V gives CDR1 SGHVS, CDR2 FQNEAQ.

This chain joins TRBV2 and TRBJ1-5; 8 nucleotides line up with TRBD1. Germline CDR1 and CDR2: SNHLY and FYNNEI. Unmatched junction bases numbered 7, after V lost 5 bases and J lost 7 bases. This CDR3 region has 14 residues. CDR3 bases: TGTGCCAGCAGTAAGAAGACAGGGGAACAGCCCCAGCATTTT. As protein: CASSKKTGEQPQHF. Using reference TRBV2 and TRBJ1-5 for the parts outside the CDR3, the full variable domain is EPEVTQTPSHQVTQMGQEVILRCVPISNHLYFYWYRQILGQKVEFLVSFYNNEISEKSEIFDDQFSVERPDGSNFTLKIRSTKLEDSAMYFCASSKKTGEQPQHFGDGTRLSIL.

DNA for the CDR3: TGCGCCAGCAGCCAAGAGGGGCTAGCGGGAGGTGGGACAGATACGCAGTATTTT. Its protein is CASSQEGLAGGGTDTQYF. The rearrangement links TRBV4-3 to TRBJ2-3; 11 nucleotides match TRBD2. V lost 0 bases to trimming and J lost 3 bases; unmatched junction nucleotides: 8. Germline V gives CDR1 LGHNA, CDR2 YSLEER. The CDR3 has 18 residues.

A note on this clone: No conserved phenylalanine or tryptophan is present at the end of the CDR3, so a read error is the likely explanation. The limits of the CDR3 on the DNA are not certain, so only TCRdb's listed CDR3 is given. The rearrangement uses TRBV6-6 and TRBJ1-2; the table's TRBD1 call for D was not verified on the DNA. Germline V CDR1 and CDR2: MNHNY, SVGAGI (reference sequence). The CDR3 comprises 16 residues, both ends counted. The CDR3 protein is CASSYSGAGDSMFPSS.

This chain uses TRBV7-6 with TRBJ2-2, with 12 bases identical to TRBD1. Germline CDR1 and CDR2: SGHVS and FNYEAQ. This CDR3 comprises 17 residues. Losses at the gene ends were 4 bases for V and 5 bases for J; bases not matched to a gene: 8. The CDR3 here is CASSSGTGGEYTGELFF. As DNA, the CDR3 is TGTGCCAGCAGCTCGGGGACAGGGGGCGAATATACCGGGGAGCTGTTTTTT.

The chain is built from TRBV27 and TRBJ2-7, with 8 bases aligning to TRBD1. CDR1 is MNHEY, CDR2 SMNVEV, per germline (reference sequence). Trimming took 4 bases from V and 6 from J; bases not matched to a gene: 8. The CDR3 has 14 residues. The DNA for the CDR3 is TGTGCCAGCAGTTGGAGCCAGGGGGCCGGCGAGCAGTACTTC. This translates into CASSWSQGAGEQYF.

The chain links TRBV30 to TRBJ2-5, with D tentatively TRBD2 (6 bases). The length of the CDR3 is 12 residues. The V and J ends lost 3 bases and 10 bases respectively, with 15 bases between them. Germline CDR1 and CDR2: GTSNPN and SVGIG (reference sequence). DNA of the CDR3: TGTGCCTGGAGCGGACTACCTGCGATCCAGTACTTC. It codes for CAWSGLPAIQYF.